This T cell receptor beta chain appears in the sequencing data of a study of blood T cells in healthy people across ages (dated by TCRdb to about 2015). In terms of the full investigation: In model experiments, roughly one uniquely barcoded TCR beta cDNA molecule per two T cells was captured by template switching. Using deep sequencing normalized with unique cDNA molecular identifiers, the study measured how TCR beta repertoire diversity changes with age. The donors were divided into four age groups: young (average around 15 years), middle-aged (about 41), aged (approximately 62) and long-lived (around 87). Donors of different ages were randomly distributed across sequencing lanes to avoid experimental bias. The study analyzed two additional independent replicas of 1 million unique cDNA reads from the same blood draw for two donors, one aged 18 to 30 and one aged 80 or older.

CDR1 and CDR2 are drawn from the germline V gene (reference sequence): LNHDA, SQIVND. The CDR3 contains 15 residues, cysteine and phenylalanine counted. The read is trimmed to its CDR3 DNA, 45 bases read in frame from base 1. Trimming at the junction amounts to 5 bases on V and 1 base on J, and the germline ends lie 14 bases apart. The research as a whole found: A strong correlation was found between observed TCR beta diversity and the percentage of naive T cells measured by flow cytometry. The long-lived group showed more naive CD4+ T cells, fewer expanded clones and increased TCR diversity than the aged group, suggesting age selection. Estimates of total diversity based on one million sequenced T cells were regarded as lower bounds and as underestimates. Because donor CMV infection status was unknown, age-related changes in expanded clonotypes were potentially confounded. Since profiling was done on bulk unsorted PBMCs, naive and antigen-experienced compartments could not be conclusively compared. As age increased, observed TCR beta diversity per million T cells dropped in a roughly linear way, and a significant reduction was already evident by age around 41.

There are a few counts of this clonotype. No antigen is known for it. No base qualities exist here, and no much larger clone lies one base off it. Preparation of the library involved 5' RACE. The listed sequencing device is Illumina HiSeq 2500. A second about 6 to 11 cycle PCR used a sample-barcoded 5' primer and a J-beta primer mix. A unique molecular identifier was introduced onto each TCR beta cDNA molecule by a template-switch 5' adaptor carrying 12 random nucleotides. At least 2.5 million CDR3-containing paired-end reads were obtained from each sample. All of the RNA was converted into first-strand cDNA using the Mint cDNA synthesis kit, with a TRBC-specific oligonucleotide serving as the primer. Following uracil-DNA glycosylase treatment, a first 18-cycle PCR with universal primers M1SS and BC2_uni_R was performed on all cDNA. The study's own analysis went as follows. For normalization, 1 million high-quality reads were randomly selected from each sample, with every read carrying a distinct molecular identifier. Instead of being binned into consensus sequences, reads with shared molecular identifiers were discarded. CDR3 identification, clonotype clustering and error correction used MiTCR with a Q25 quality threshold and the strictest error-elimination algorithm. A nonparametric unseen species model using Euler transformation provided a lower-bound estimate of total TCR beta diversity. TCRdb reran the public reads through fastp at Q25 and MiXCR, keeping productive beta chains. Duplicate CDR3 protein sequences are folded into a single record with the most common DNA and genes. The authors' filters were not applied to this entry. The sample records 450,000 to 700,000 distinct CDR3 sequences, 25% to 30% of which are singletons. The leading ten clones occupy less than 20% of the sample.

The donors were roughly 39 Caucasian individuals from Russia, aged roughly 6 to 90 years, who were systemically healthy. Each donor gave approximately 10 milliliters of peripheral blood, collected into EDTA-treated Vacutainer tubes. Ficoll-Paque density-gradient centrifugation was used to isolate PBMCs, with at least 6.5 million obtained per sample. Total RNA was extracted from PBMCs with Trizol reagent, with at least 6 micrograms obtained per sample. For every donor, an aliquot of PBMCs went through flow cytometry to measure the percentages of naive CD45RAhigh/CD27high T cells. The source of this sequence is a woman aged 65 to 85 in good health. Recombination linked TRBV19 to TRBJ1-1, with no confidently assigned D gene. Sequenced material: blood. The CDR3 reads as follows: CASSFIGIQNTEAFF. At the DNA level, the sequence is TGTGCCAGTAGTTTTATTGGGATTCAGAACACTGAAGCTTTCTTT.